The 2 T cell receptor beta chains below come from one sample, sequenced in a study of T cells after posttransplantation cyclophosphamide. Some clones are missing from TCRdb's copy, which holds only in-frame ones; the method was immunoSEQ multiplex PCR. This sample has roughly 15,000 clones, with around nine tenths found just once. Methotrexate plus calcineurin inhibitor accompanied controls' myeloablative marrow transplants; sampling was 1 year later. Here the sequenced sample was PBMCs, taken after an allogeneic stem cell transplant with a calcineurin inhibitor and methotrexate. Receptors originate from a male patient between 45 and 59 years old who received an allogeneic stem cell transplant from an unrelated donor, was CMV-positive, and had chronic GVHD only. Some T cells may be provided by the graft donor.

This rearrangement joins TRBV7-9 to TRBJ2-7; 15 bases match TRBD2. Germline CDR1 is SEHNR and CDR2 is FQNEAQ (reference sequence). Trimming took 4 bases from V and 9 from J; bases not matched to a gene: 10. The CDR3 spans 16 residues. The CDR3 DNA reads TGTGCCAGCAGCTCACCGGGACTAGCGGGGGGAGGGGTGCAGTACTTC. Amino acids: CASSSPGLAGGGVQYF.

CDR3 coding DNA: TGTGCCAGCAGTTTAATCAGGCTGGAGACCCAGTACTTC. It translates to CASSLIRLETQYF. The chain couples TRBV28 to TRBJ2-5, with no clear D. The germline V and J ends were trimmed by 2 bases and 5 bases, with 9 bases remaining between them. Germline lookup yields CDR1 MDHEN and CDR2 SYDVKM. The CDR3 is 13 amino acids.